Each of the 25 T cell receptor beta chains below was sequenced from the same sample in a study of blood T cells in healthy people across ages. Primed by a sample-barcoded 5' primer and a J-beta primer mix, a second PCR proceeded for 7 to 11 cycles. In TCRdb, the 5' RACE reads were re-called with MiXCR into one record per CDR3 protein. The sample has about 1,600,000 distinct CDR3 sequences, 42% seen once; the top ten hold 7.9%. Material: blood. These receptors originate from a woman aged 18-29 years in good health.

This clonotype was observed a handful of times. This rearrangement joins TRBV9 to TRBJ2-1; D gene uncertain. Trimming left V 0 bases short and J 9 bases short, with 10 bases between. There are 13 residues in the CDR3. CDR1 SGDLS and CDR2 YYNGEE come from the germline V gene. CDR3 region: CASSVATSFEQFF. In nucleotides, the CDR3 is TGTGCCAGCAGCGTAGCTACTTCTTTTGAGCAGTTCTTC.

CDR3 coding DNA: TGCAGCGTTGACCGAAGCGGGGGTACAGATACGCAGTATTTT. It translates to CSVDRSGGTDTQYF. This sequence joins TRBV29-1 and TRBJ2-3; 8 bases match TRBD2. The germline gives CDR1 SQVTM, CDR2 ANQGSEA. The CDR3 consists of 14 residues. J was trimmed by 3 bases and V by 3 bases; bases with no gene match: 5.

CDR3 nucleotide sequence: TGCGCCAGCAGCTTGTCAGGGACGAGCTCCTACAATGAGCAGTTCTTC. Translating it yields CASSLSGTSSYNEQFF. J is TRBJ2-1 and V is TRBV5-1; TRBD1 or TRBD2 may be the D gene (5 bases each). Trimming removed 1 base at V and 0 bases at J, with 11 bases between. The CDR3 extends over 16 amino acids. CDR1 and CDR2 (germline): SGHRS, YFSETQ.

This clonotype has only a few counts. The chain joins TRBV5-1 to TRBJ1-6; 9 bases align to TRBD1. J was trimmed by 7 bases and V by 4 bases; bases with no gene match: 6. Germline lookup yields CDR1 SGHRS and CDR2 YFSETQ. The CDR3 spans 15 residues. For the CDR3, the DNA is TGCGCCAGCAGCGGCCCGGGACAGGGAAATTCACCCCTCCACTTT. It specifies CASSGPGQGNSPLHF. The full variable domain, in which reference TRBV5-1 and TRBJ1-6 provide the parts outside the CDR3, is KAGVTQTPRYLIKTRGQQVTLSCSPISGHRSVSWYQQTPGQGLQFLFEYFSETQRNKGNFPGRFSGRQFSNSRSEMNVSTLELGDSALYLCASSGPGQGNSPLHFGNGTRLTVT.

This chain uses TRBV20-1 with TRBJ2-5, with 9 bases aligning to TRBD1. Looked up from germline, CDR1 is DFQATT and CDR2 is SNEGSKA (reference sequence). This CDR3 is built from 16 residues. The J segment lost 5 bases and the V segment lost 5 bases, leaving 15 bases of the junction unmatched. The CDR3 sequence is CSAPDRGRIEVETQYF. The CDR3 bases are TGCAGTGCTCCGGACAGGGGAAGGATTGAGGTGGAGACCCAGTACTTC.

The chain links TRBV5-1 to TRBJ2-7; TRBD1 aligns across 7 bases. J lost 2 bases, V lost 5 bases, and 22 bases had no gene match. Germline CDR1 SGHRS, CDR2 YFSETQ. The CDR3 is 19 amino acids. The CDR3 sequence is CASRNLLPGRWQGAYEQYF. In DNA form, the CDR3 reads TGCGCCAGCAGAAATTTGCTCCCCGGAAGGTGGCAGGGGGCCTACGAGCAGTACTTC. Full variable domain (remainder filled in from reference TRBV5-1 and TRBJ2-7): KAGVTQTPRYLIKTRGQQVTLSCSPISGHRSVSWYQQTPGQGLQFLFEYFSETQRNKGNFPGRFSGRQFSNSRSEMNVSTLELGDSALYLCASRNLLPGRWQGAYEQYFGPGTRLTVT.

This clonotype was counted many times. The chain has TRBV29-1 and TRBJ2-5; D could derive from TRBD1 or TRBD2 (5 bases each). The V and J ends lost 2 bases and 4 bases respectively, with 17 bases between them. Germline V gives CDR1 SQVTM, CDR2 ANQGSEA. The CDR3 has 15 residues. This CDR3 reads CSVESRDPEGETQYF. The CDR3 region has the DNA TGCAGCGTTGAATCCCGGGACCCCGAGGGAGAGACCCAGTACTTC.

The chain recombines TRBV7-2 with TRBJ2-7, with 12 positions matching TRBD2. Per germline, CDR1 SGHTA and CDR2 FQGNSA. Germline trimming cut 5 bases from V and 7 bases from J; bases unmatched to any gene: 3. The CDR3 length is 13 residues. CDR3 sequence (DNA): TGTGCCAGCAGCCCTAGCGGGAGGGGTGAGCAGTACTTC. This gives the protein CASSPSGRGEQYF. Combining the CDR3 with reference TRBV7-2 and TRBJ2-7 gives the whole variable domain GAGVSQSPSNKVTEKGKDVELRCDPISGHTALYWYRQSLGQGLEFLIYFQGNSAPDKSGLPSDRFSAERTGGSVSTLTIQRTQQEDSAVYLCASSPSGRGEQYFGPGTRLTVT.

This clonotype appeared a few times. One end of the junction varies from germline; a read error may be responsible. The chain carries TRBV20-1 and TRBJ2-1; D perhaps matches TRBD2 (6 bases). Germline lookup yields CDR1 DFQATT and CDR2 SNEGSKA (reference sequence). CDR3 length: 12 amino acids. CDR3 in DNA: TGCAGTGCTGGAGAGGGGAGGTTTGAGCAGTTCTTC. It codes for CSAGEGRFEQFF.

This clonotype has a handful of counts. The chain employs TRBV4-1 and TRBJ2-5; D is uncertain. The germline CDR1 and CDR2 sequences are MGHRA and YSYEKL. This CDR3 contains 11 residues. V shed 6 bases and J shed 3 bases, with 5 bases lying between them. CDR3 DNA: TGCGCCAGCAGGCTGAAAGAGACCCAGTACTTC. Amino acids: CASRLKETQYF.

This clonotype was observed once. The chain joins TRBV7-9 to TRBJ2-1, with D perhaps TRBD1 (6 bases). This CDR3 comprises 13 residues. Germline assignment: CDR1 SEHNR and CDR2 FQNEAQ (reference sequence). The V end lost 3 bases, the J end lost 8 bases, and 11 bases lay between the germline ends. The CDR3 region has the DNA TGTGCCAGCAGCTTCTCTACAGGGTATGAGCAGTTCTTC. This codes for CASSFSTGYEQFF.

The chain carries TRBV28 and TRBJ1-1; weak D call: TRBD1 (5 bases). The CDR3 consists of 12 residues. Germline CDR1 reads MDHEN; CDR2 reads SYDVKM. Trimming removed 3 bases at V and 8 bases at J, with 10 bases between. For the CDR3, the DNA is TGTGCCAGCAGTTTGCAGGGCAAAGAAGCTTTCTTT. This sequence encodes CASSLQGKEAFF.

This clonotype was found a few times. This chain connects TRBV7-9 to TRBJ2-3; tentatively, D is TRBD1 (5 bases). This CDR3 has 15 residues. Germline V gene sequence: CDR1 SEHNR, CDR2 FQNEAQ (reference sequence). V was shortened by 1 base and J by 2 bases, with 10 bases between the two germline ends. The CDR3 region is CASSLEAGNTDTQYF. CDR3 DNA: TGTGCCAGCAGCTTAGAGGCAGGGAACACAGATACGCAGTATTTT.

This clonotype was observed at least ten times. The genes are TRBV25-1 and TRBJ2-7; D not certain. This CDR3 spans 14 amino acids. In germline, CDR1 is MGHDK, CDR2 SYGVNS. Trimming removed 3 bases at V and 1 base at J, with 10 bases between. This chain's CDR3 is CASSDSAVSYEQYF. The CDR3 coding sequence is TGTGCCAGCAGTGACTCTGCGGTGTCCTACGAGCAGTACTTC.

V usage is TRBV15 and J usage is TRBJ2-1; D gene ambiguous. V lost 0 bases and J lost 4, with 10 bases in between. The CDR3 spans 15 residues. CDR1 and CDR2 from the germline V gene are LNHNV and YYDKDF (reference sequence). CDR3 region: CATSRDEALYNEQFF. Written as DNA, the CDR3 is TGTGCCACCAGCAGAGATGAGGCCTTGTACAATGAGCAGTTCTTC. The complete variable domain, with remaining parts taken from reference TRBV15 and TRBJ2-1, reads DAMVIQNPRYQVTQFGKPVTLSCSQTLNHNVMYWYQQKSSQAPKLLFHYYDKDFNNEADTPDNFQSRRPNTSFCFLDIRSPGLGDTAMYLCATSRDEALYNEQFFGPGTRLTVL.

The J gene is TRBJ2-4, the V gene TRBV14, with a possible D match to TRBD2 (6 bases). The J call may be incorrect, as the DNA end agrees better with TRBJ2-7. The CDR3 totals 15 residues. Germline CDR1 reads SGHDN; CDR2 reads FVKESK. DNA of the CDR3: TGTGCCAGCAGCCAATCAGCCGGGGCGGGAAACGAGCAGTACTTC. Amino acid sequence: CASSQSAGAGNEQYF.

Turning to this clonotype: Germline is not matched at one junction end, which may reflect a read error. The V and J genes are TRBV5-4 and TRBJ2-5; D uncertain. Germline assignment: CDR1 SGHNT and CDR2 YYREEE (reference sequence). The CDR3 is made up of 13 amino acids. CDR3 coding DNA: TGTGCCAGCAGCCCATTTCAGAGCGAGACCCTGTACTTC. Amino acids: CASSPFQSETLYF.

Only a few counts were recorded for this clonotype. The V gene is TRBV5-4, the J gene TRBJ2-3; TRBD2 is a possible D gene (6 bases). The CDR3 covers 14 residues. Germline loops: CDR1 SGHNT, CDR2 YYREEE (reference sequence). V lost 2 bases, J lost 6 bases, and 13 bases lay in between. The CDR3 sequence is CASSLTGAGDTQYF. CDR3 nucleotide sequence: TGTGCCAGCAGCTTAACCGGAGCGGGTGATACGCAGTATTTT. Complete variable domain (other parts from reference TRBV5-4 and TRBJ2-3): ETGVTQSPTHLIKTRGQQVTLRCSSQSGHNTVSWYQQALGQGPQFIFQYYREEENGRGNFPPRFSGLQFPNYSSELNVNALELDDSALYLCASSLTGAGDTQYFGPGTRLTVL.

V gene TRBV27 combines with J gene TRBJ1-3; D is perhaps TRBD1 (5 bases). The CDR3 is 14 amino acids. Trimming removed 5 bases from V and 4 bases from J, with 12 bases in between. Germline V gene lookup returns CDR1 MNHEY and CDR2 SMNVEV (reference sequence). CDR3 amino acids: CASSTGISGNTIYF. CDR3 bases: TGTGCCAGCAGTACAGGTATCTCCGGAAACACCATATATTTT.

This chain connects TRBV28 to TRBJ1-2, with 8 positions matching TRBD1. The CDR3 covers 14 residues. With V trimmed by 7 bases and J by 5 bases, 9 bases remained unmatched. Germline values: CDR1 MDHEN, CDR2 SYDVKM. The CDR3 DNA is TGTGCCAGCACTAAGGACAGGGCTGGATATGGCTACACCTTC. This codes for CASTKDRAGYGYTF.

The chain joins TRBV20-1 to TRBJ2-3; 9 nucleotides match TRBD2. CDR3 length: 16 residues. Unmatched junction bases numbered 15, after V lost 6 bases and J lost 5 bases. CDR1 and CDR2 (germline): DFQATT, SNEGSKA (reference sequence). The chain's CDR3 is CSALLAVAGEGDTQYF. The DNA for the CDR3 is TGCAGTGCCCTGCTAGCGGTAGCGGGAGAGGGAGATACGCAGTATTTT.

This clonotype was detected once. This rearrangement joins TRBV4-2 to TRBJ1-1; 9 nucleotides align to TRBD1. J was trimmed by 5 bases and V by 2 bases; bases with no gene match: 6. The CDR3 contains 15 residues. The germline gives CDR1 LGHNA, CDR2 YNFKEQ. CDR3: CASSQQTGGGTEAFF. The DNA of the CDR3 is TGTGCCAGCAGCCAACAAACAGGGGGCGGAACTGAAGCTTTCTTT.

The chain links TRBV7-9 to TRBJ2-1; D is undetermined. Germline V gene data show CDR1 as SEHNR and CDR2 as FQNEAQ (reference sequence). The CDR3 length is 14 residues. Deletions cut 1 base from V and 4 bases from J, with 8 bases between. The CDR3 DNA reads TGTGCCAGCAGCTTAGTGTCCCAATACAATGAGCAGTTCTTC. This gives the protein CASSLVSQYNEQFF. Combining the CDR3 with reference TRBV7-9 and TRBJ2-1 gives the whole variable domain DTGVSQNPRHKITKRGQNVTFRCDPISEHNRLYWYRQTLGQGPEFLTYFQNEAQLEKSRLLSDRFSAERPKGSFSTLEIQRTEQGDSAMYLCASSLVSQYNEQFFGPGTRLTVL.

This clonotype was detected only a few times. The rearrangement links TRBV20-1 to TRBJ2-3; possibly TRBD2 for D (5 bases). The germline V gene has CDR1 DFQATT and CDR2 SNEGSKA (reference sequence). With 6 bases removed from V and 0 bases from J, the gap between germline ends came to 16 bases. The length of the CDR3 is 15 residues. CDR3 DNA sequence: TGCAGTGCACTAGGGCCCCGGGCTAGCACAGATACGCAGTATTTT. Protein: CSALGPRASTDTQYF.

This clonotype occurred many times. The J gene is TRBJ1-5, the V gene TRBV20-1, with 9 bases lining up with TRBD1. The CDR3 extends over 14 amino acids. Germline V gene sequence: CDR1 DFQATT, CDR2 SNEGSKA (reference sequence). The CDR3 DNA reads as TGCAGCGCTCGACAGGGGGGTAGCAATCAGCCCCAGCATTTT. It translates to CSARQGGSNQPQHF.